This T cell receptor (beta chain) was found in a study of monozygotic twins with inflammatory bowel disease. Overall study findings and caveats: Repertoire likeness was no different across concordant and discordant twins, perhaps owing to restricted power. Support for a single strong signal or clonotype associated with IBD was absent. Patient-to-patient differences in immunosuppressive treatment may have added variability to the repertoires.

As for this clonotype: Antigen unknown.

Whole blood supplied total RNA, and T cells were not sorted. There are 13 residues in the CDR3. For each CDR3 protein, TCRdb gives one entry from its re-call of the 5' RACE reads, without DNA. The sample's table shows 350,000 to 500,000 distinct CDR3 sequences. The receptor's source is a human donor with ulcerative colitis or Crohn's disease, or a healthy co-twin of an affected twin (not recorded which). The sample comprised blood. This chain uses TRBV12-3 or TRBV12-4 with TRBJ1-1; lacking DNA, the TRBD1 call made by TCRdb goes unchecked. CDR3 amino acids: CASTPRQNTEAFF.